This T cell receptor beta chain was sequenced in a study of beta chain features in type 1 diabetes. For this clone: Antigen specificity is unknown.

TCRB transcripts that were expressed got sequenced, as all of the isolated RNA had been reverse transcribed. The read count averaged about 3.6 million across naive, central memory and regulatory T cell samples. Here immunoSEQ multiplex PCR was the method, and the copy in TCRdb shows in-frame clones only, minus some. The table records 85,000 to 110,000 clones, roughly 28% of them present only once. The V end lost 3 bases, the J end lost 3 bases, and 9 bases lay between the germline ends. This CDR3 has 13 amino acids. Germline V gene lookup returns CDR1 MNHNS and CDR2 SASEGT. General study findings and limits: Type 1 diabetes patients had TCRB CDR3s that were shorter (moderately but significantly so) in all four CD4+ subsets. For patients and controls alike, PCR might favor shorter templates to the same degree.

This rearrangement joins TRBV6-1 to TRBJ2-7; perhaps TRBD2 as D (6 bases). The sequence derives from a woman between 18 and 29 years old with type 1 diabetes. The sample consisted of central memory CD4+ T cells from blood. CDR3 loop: CASSDAGGYEQYF. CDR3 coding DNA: TGTGCCAGCAGTGATGCCGGGGGCTACGAGCAGTACTTC.